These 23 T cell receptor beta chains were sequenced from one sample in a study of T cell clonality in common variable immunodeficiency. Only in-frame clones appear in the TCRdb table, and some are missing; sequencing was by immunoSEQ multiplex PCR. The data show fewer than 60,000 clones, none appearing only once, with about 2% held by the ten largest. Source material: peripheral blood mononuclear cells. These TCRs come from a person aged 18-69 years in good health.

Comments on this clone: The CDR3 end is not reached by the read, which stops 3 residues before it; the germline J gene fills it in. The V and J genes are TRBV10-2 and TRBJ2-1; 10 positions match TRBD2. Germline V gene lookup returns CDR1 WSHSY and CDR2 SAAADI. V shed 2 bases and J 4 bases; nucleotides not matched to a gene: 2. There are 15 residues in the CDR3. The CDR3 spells CASSEGLAEYNEQFF. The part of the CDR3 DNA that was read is TGCGCCAGCAGTGAGGGACTAGCGGAATACAATGAG.

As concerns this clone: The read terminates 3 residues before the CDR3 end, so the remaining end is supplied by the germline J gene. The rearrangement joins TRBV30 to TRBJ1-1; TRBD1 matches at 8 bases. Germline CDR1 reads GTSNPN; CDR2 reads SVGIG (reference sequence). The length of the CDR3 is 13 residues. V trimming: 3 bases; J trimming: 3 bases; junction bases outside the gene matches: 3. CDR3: CAWSGQGDTEAFF. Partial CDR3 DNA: TGTGCCTGGAGCGGACAGGGTGACACTGAA.

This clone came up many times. CDR3 DNA, as far as it was read: TGTGCCAGTAGTGGCGGGCGGGCCTACAATGAG. Encoded protein: CASSGGRAYNE. The CDR3, in full, reads CASSGGRAYNEQFF. This chain connects TRBV19 to TRBJ2-1; D is perhaps TRBD2 (5 bases). Read data end 3 residues before the CDR3 end; the end is taken from the germline J gene. The CDR3 is 14 amino acids. Looked up from germline, CDR1 is LNHDA and CDR2 is SQIVND (reference sequence). V was trimmed by 5 bases and J by 2 bases, leaving 10 bases between them.

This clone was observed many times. CDR3 DNA, as far as it was read: TGTGCCAGCCTAAAGGCGGGGGTGGAGACC. This sequence encodes CASLKAGVET. The entire CDR3 reads CASLKAGVETQYF. V is TRBV7-9 and J is TRBJ2-5, with TRBD2 identical over 7 bases. The sequenced fragment ends 3 residues before the CDR3 boundary, so the rest is inferred from the germline J gene. CDR3 size: 13 residues. Germline CDR1 is SEHNR and CDR2 is FQNEAQ (reference sequence). V shed 8 bases, J shed 5 bases, and the junction held 8 bases outside the gene matches.

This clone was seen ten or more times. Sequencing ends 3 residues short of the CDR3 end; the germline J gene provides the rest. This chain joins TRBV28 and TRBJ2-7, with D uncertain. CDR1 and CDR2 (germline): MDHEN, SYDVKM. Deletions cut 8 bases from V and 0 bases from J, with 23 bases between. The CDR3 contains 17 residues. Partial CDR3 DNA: TGTGCCAGCGGATCGAACAAGGGTTCAGGCGCCTCCTACGAG. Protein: CASGSNKGSGASYE. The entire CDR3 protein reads CASGSNKGSGASYEQYF.

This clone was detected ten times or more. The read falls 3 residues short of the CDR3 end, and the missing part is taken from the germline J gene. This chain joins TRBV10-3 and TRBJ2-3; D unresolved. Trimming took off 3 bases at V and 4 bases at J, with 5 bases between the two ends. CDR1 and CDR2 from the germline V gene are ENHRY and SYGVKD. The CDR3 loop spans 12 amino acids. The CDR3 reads CAISEGPDTQYF. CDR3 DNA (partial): TGTGCCATCAGTGAAGGGCCAGATACG.

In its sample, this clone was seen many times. The covered CDR3 bases are TGTGCCAGTAGTATAACAGCCGAAGAGACC. This gives the protein CASSITAEET. The whole CDR3 is CASSITAEETQYF. The genes are TRBV19 and TRBJ2-5, with D unresolved. The sequence runs out 3 residues before the end of the CDR3; the remainder is reconstructed from the germline J gene. The ends were cut back, 2 bases at V and 3 bases at J, with 7 bases in the middle. Germline-derived CDR1 and CDR2 are LNHDA and SQIVND (reference sequence). This CDR3 is 13 amino acids long.

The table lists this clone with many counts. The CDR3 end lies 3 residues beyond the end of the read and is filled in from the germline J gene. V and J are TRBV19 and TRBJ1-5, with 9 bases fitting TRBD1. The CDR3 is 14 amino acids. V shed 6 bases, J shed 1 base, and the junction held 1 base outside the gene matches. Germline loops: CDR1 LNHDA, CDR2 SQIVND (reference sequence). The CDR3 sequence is CASRQGASNQPQHF. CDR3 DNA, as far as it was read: TGTGCCAGTAGACAGGGGGCAAGCAATCAGCCC. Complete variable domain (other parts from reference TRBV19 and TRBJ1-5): DGGITQSPKYLFRKEGQNVTLSCEQNLNHDAMYWYRQDPGQGLRLIYYSQIVNDFQKGDIAEGYSVSREKKESFPLTVTSAQKNPTAFYLCASRQGASNQPQHFGDGTRLSIL.

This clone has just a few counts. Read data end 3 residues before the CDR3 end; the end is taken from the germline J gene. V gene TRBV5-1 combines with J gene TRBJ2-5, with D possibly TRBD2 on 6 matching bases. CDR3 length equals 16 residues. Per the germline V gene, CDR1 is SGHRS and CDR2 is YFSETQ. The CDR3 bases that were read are TGCGCCAGCAGCTCCCTCGGACGAGCGGGCACAGATACC. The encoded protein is CASSSLGRAGTDT. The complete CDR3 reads CASSSLGRAGTDTQYF.

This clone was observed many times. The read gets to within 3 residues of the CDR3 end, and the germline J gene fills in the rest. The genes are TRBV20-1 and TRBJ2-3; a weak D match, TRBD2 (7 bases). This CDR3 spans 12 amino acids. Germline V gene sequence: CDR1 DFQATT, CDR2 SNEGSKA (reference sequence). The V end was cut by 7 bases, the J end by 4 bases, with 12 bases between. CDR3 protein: CSGGGAADTQYF. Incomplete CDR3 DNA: TGCAGTGGTGGGGGGGCCGCAGATACG.

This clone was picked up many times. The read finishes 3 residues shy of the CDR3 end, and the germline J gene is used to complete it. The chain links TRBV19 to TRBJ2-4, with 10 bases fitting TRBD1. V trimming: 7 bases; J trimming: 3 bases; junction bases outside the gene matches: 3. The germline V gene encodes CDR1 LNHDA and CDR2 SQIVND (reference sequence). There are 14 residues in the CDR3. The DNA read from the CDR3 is TGTGCCAGTACCGGGACAGGGGACAAAAACATT. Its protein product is CASTGTGDKNI. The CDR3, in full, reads CASTGTGDKNIQYF.

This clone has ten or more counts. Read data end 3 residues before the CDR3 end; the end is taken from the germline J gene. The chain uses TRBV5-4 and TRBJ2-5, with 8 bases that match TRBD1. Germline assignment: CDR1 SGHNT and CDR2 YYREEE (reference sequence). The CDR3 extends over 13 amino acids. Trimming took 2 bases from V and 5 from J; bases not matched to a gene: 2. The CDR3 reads CASSFAGGETQYF. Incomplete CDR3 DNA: TGTGCCAGCAGCTTTGCAGGGGGCGAGACC.

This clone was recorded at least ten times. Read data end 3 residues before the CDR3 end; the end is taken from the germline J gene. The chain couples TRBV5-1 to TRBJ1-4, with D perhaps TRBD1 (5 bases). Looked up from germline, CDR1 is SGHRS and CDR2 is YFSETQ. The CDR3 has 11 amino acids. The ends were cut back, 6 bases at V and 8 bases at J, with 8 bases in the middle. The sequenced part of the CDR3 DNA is TGCGCCAGCACCGAGGGGGAAAAA. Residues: CASTEGEK. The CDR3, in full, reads CASTEGEKLFF.

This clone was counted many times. CDR3 sequence: CASSRTGYTGELFF. The CDR3 bases that were read are TGTGCCAGCTCACGGACAGGGTACACCGGGGAG. The chain has TRBV18 and TRBJ2-2; TRBD1 agrees at 8 bases. The CDR3 end falls 3 residues outside the read, so it is completed with the germline J gene. Per the germline V gene, CDR1 is KGHSH and CDR2 is LQKENI. The V gene end was trimmed by 4 bases and the J gene end by 3 bases; junction bases not matched to a gene: 1. This CDR3 contains 14 residues.

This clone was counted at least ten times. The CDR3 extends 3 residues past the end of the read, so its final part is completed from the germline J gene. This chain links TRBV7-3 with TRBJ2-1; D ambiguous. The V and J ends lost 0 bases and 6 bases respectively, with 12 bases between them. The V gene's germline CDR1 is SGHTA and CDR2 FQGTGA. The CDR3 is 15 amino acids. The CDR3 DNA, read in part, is TGTGCCAGCAGCTTAACTAGAGCCCCCTTCAATGAG. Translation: CASSLTRAPFNE. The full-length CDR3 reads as CASSLTRAPFNEQFF.

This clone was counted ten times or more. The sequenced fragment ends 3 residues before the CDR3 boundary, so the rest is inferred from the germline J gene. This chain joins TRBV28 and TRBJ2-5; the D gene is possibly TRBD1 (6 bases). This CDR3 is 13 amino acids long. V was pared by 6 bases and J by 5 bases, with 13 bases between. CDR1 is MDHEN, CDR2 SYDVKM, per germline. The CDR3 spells CASSSGDGETQYF. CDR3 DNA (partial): TGTGCCAGCAGCTCAGGGGACGGGGAGACC.

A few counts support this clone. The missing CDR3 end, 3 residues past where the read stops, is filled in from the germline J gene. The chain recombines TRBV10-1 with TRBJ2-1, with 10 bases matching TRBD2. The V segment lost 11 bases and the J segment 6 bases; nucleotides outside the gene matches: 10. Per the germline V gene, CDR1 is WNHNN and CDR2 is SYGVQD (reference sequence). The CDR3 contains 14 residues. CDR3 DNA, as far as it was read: TGCGCCGGCAAGGGACTAGCGATCTTCAATGAG. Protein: CAGKGLAIFNE. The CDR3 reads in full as CAGKGLAIFNEQFF.

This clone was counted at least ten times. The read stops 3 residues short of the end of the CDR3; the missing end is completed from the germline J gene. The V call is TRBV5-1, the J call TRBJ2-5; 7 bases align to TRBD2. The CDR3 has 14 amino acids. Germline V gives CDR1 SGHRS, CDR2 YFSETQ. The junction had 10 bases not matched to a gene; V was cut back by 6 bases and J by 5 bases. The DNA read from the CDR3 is TGCGCCAGCACCGTGGCTGTCGGGGGGGAGACC. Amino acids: CASTVAVGGET. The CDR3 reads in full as CASTVAVGGETQYF.

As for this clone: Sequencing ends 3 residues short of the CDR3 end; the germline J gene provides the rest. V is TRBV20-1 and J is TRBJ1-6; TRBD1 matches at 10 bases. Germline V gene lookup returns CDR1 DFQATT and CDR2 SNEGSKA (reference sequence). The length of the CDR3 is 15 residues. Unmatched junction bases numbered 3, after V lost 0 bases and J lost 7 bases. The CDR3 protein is CSARDSGQGNSPLHF. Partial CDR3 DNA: TGCAGTGCTAGAGATTCGGGACAGGGGAATTCACCC.

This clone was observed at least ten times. The CDR3 loop is CASSLVLLENGYTF. The covered CDR3 bases are TGTGCCAGCAGCTTAGTACTGCTAGAAAATGGC. The chain is built from TRBV7-9 and TRBJ1-2; no clear D. The CDR3 is cut off 3 residues early in the read; its end comes from the germline J gene. Trimming removed 1 base at V and 6 bases at J, with 12 bases between. Germline values: CDR1 SEHNR, CDR2 FQNEAQ (reference sequence). The CDR3 has 14 residues.

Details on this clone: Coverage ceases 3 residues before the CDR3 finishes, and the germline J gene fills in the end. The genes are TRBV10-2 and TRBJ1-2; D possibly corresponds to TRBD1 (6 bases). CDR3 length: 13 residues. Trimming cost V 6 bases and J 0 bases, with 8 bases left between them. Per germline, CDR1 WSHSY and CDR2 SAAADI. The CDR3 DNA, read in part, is TGCGCCAGCAGCGGACAGTCTAACTATGGC. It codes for CASSGQSNYG. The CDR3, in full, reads CASSGQSNYGYTF.

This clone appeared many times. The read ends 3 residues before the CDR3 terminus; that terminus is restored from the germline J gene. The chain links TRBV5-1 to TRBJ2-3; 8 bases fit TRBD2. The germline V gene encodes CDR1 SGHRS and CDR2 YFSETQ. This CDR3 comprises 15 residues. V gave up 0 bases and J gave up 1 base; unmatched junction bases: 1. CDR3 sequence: CASSLVGGGTDTQYF. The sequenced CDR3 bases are TGCGCCAGCAGCTTGGTCGGGGGGGGCACAGATACG.

Incomplete CDR3 DNA: TGTGCCAGCAGCTCGACAGGGTCCGGAGTACGCGAG. Protein: CASSSTGSGVRE. The whole CDR3 is CASSSTGSGVREQYF. This chain links TRBV7-2 with TRBJ2-7; 7 bases match TRBD1. The CDR3 end lies 3 residues beyond the end of the read and is filled in from the germline J gene. J gave up 6 bases and V 4 bases, and 12 bases lay outside the gene matches. The CDR3 has 15 amino acids. Germline V gene data show CDR1 as SGHTA and CDR2 as FQGNSA.